This record concerns one T cell receptor (beta chain) sequence. The target antigen is unknown. This CDR3 has 14 amino acids. Trimming shortened V by 0 bases and J by 4 bases, and 8 bases separated the two germline ends. Germline V gives CDR1 SGHRS, CDR2 YFSETQ. This sample stems from a study of cytomegalovirus exposure and HLA in healthy donors. The wider study: Earlier, 100 million to 130 million unique TCR beta sequences were recovered from around 180 million T cells by an analysis. Study-level points and caveats: Equally common other TCR beta chains were less clonally expanded than HLA-associated ones, a later analysis found. CMV serostatus was the only recorded immune exposure for donors.

The PCR was carried out with 60 Vbeta primers and 13 Jbeta primers. Generated by immunoSEQ multiplex PCR, the TCRdb table keeps only in-frame clones and is missing some. The table records about 160,000 clones, approximately 82% of them present only once. Sequencing input: PBMCs. J is TRBJ1-3 and V is TRBV5-1; D unresolved. The receptor was isolated from a male donor in good health and CMV-seropositive. In DNA, the CDR3 is TGCGCCAGCAGCTTGGCTTCGAGAGGAAACACCATATATTTT. Amino acid sequence: CASSLASRGNTIYF.